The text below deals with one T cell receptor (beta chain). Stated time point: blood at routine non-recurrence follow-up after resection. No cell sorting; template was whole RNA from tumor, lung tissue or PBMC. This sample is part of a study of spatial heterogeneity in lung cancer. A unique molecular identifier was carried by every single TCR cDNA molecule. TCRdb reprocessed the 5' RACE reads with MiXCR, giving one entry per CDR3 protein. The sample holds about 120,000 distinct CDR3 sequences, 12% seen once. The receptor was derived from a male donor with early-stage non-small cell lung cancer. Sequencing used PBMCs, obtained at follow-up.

CDR3 loop: CASSVYGLQETQYF. The CDR3 nucleotides are TGTGCCAGCAGCGTATACGGGCTTCAAGAGACCCAGTACTTC. The V and J genes are TRBV9 and TRBJ2-5, with D uncertain. The germline gives CDR1 SGDLS, CDR2 YYNGEE. The CDR3 consists of 14 residues. V lost 1 base and J lost 2, with 9 bases in between.